This paragraph covers one TCR beta chain sequence. CDR3 length equals 14 residues. V lost 3 bases and J lost 3, with 12 bases in between. Germline V lookup: CDR1 SGHRS, CDR2 YFSETQ. In TCRdb, the RT-PCR reads were re-called with MiXCR into one record per CDR3 protein. The sample lists about 960,000 distinct CDR3 sequences, roughly 18% occurring once. This entry comes from a study of patients and donors after allogeneic stem cell transplantation. The source of this sequence is a human donor who was either an allogeneic HSCT recipient or a stem cell or donor lymphocyte infusion donor (not recorded which). It is not recorded whose cells these are; they may come from a transplant donor. Sequencing was carried out using blood, either unsorted or a sorted T cell fraction (not recorded which). The chain has TRBV5-1 and TRBJ1-1; weak D call: TRBD1 (5 bases). The CDR3 coding sequence is TGCGCCAGCAGCTCGGGGGGGGATTACACTGAAGCTTTCTTT. It is translated as CASSSGGDYTEAFF.